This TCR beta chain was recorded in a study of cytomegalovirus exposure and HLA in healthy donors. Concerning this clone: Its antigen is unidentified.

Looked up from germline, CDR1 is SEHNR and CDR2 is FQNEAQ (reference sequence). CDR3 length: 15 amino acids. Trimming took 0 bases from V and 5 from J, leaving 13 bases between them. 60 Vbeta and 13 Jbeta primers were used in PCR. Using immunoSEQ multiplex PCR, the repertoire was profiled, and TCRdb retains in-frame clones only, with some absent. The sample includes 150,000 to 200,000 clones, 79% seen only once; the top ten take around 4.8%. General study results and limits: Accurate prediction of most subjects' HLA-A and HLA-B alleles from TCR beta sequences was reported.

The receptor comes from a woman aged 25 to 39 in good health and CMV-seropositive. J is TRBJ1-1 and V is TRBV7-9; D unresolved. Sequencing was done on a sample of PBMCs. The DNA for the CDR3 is TGTGCCAGCAGCTTAGCGCGAGGGAGGCCAACTGAAGCTTTCTTT. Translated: CASSLARGRPTEAFF.